This T cell receptor (beta chain) was obtained from a study of blood T cell repertoires in COVID-19. Method: immunoSEQ multiplex PCR; TCRdb's copy keeps in-frame clones and lacks some. The repertoire holds 390,000 or so clones, with more than 70% as singletons. Germline values: CDR1 SGHTA, CDR2 FQGNSA. J lost 3 bases, V lost 8 bases, and 6 bases had no gene match. This CDR3 has 14 amino acids. The chain has TRBV7-2 and TRBJ2-7, with 11 bases aligning to TRBD1. The receptor comes from a woman in her 30s with COVID-19, enrolled during active disease. The sample consisted of peripheral blood. The CDR3 DNA reads as TGTGCCAGCCGAGGGACAGGGGGTATCTACGAGCAGTACTTC. Its protein is CASRGTGGIYEQYF.